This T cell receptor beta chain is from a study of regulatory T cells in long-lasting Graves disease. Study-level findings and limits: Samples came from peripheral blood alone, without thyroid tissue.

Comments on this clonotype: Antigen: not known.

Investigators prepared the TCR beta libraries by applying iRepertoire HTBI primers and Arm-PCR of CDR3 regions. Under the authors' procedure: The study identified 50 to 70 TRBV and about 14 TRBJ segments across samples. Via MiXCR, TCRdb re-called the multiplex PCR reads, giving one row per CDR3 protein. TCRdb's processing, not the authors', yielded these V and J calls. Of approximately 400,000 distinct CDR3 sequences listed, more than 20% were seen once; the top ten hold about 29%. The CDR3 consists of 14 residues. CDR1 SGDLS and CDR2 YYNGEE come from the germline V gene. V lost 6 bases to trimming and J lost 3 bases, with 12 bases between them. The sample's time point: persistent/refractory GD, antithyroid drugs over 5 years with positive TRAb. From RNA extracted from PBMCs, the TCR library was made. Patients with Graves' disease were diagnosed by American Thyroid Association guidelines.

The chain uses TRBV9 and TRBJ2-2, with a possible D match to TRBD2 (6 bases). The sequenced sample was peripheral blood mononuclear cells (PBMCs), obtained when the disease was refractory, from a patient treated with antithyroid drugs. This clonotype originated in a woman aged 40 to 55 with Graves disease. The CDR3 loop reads CASKGREDTGELFF. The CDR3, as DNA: TGTGCCAGCAAGGGCAGGGAGGACACCGGGGAGCTGTTTTTT. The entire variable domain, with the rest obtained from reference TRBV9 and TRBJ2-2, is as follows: DSGVTQTPKHLITATGQRVTLRCSPRSGDLSVYWYQQSLDQGLQFLIQYYNGEERAKGNILERFSAQQFPDLHSELNLSSLELGDSALYFCASKGREDTGELFFGEGSRLTVL.